This T cell receptor (beta chain) was captured by sequencing in a study of blood T cells in healthy people across ages. On the study more broadly: T cells yielded about one barcoded beta molecule per two cells through template switching.

A sample-barcoded 5' primer and a J-beta primer mix were used in a second PCR of about 7 to 12 cycles. CDR3-containing paired-end reads numbering at least 2.5 million came from each sample. One entry per CDR3 protein results from TCRdb running MiXCR on the 5' RACE reads. The sample has about 1.5 million distinct CDR3 sequences; 40% to 50% are singletons. Study observations and caveats: It was not known whether donors were CMV positive (a possible confounder of expanded clonotype changes).

Ranging in age from about 6 to 95, the donors were healthy Caucasian individuals from Russia. On this clonotype itself: Its cognate antigen is unknown.

Trimming at V came to 3 bases and at J to 4 bases, leaving 16 bases not matched to a gene. The CDR3 has 19 amino acids. Germline CDR1 and CDR2: LGHDT and YNNKEL (reference sequence). The sample consisted of blood. V gene TRBV3-1 combines with J gene TRBJ2-1; TRBD2 aligns across 9 bases. The receptor was derived from a woman aged 18-30 years in good health. DNA of the CDR3: TGTGCCAGCAGCCACAACCCGGCCACTAGCGGGTCGGGTTACAATGAGCAGTTCTTC. Translation gives CASSHNPATSGSGYNEQFF.